The 8 T cell receptor beta chains below were found in one sample sequenced in a study of shared clonotypes between healthy human individuals. Clones were read by immunoSEQ multiplex PCR, and TCRdb kept only the in-frame ones, dropping some. The sample records about half a million clones, more than 65% being singletons. Sequencing was carried out using PBMCs. The receptors were gathered from a woman aged 40-49 years in good health. Some clones in this sample may be carry-over from other donors' samples.

This clone has more than one count but fewer than ten. This chain uses TRBV2 with TRBJ2-7; D is tentatively TRBD1 or TRBD2 (7 bases each). With 9 bases removed from V and 8 bases from J, the gap between germline ends came to 26 bases. Germline V CDR1 and CDR2: SNHLY, FYNNEI. The length of the CDR3 is 15 residues. The DNA of the CDR3 is TGTGCCAGTGACCCCAGGGGGAGGGCGGCTTTACAGCAGTACTTC. Translated, it gives CASDPRGRAALQQYF.

The rearrangement uses TRBV5-1 and TRBJ1-1; 7 bases map to TRBD1. Germline V CDR1 and CDR2: SGHRS, YFSETQ. Losses at the gene ends were 0 bases for V and 0 bases for J; bases not matched to a gene: 5. There are 16 residues in the CDR3. The CDR3 bases are TGCGCCAGCAGCTTGGTACAGGGGCCCCTGAACACTGAAGCTTTCTTT. Amino acids: CASSLVQGPLNTEAFF.

The V call is TRBV30, the J call TRBJ1-1, with D possibly being TRBD1 (5 bases). In germline, CDR1 is GTSNPN, CDR2 SVGIG (reference sequence). CDR3 length: 14 amino acids. V lost 0 bases and J 6 bases, leaving 14 bases between the germline ends. The CDR3 nucleotides read TGTGCCTGGAGTGTAAGGGGCCGAGGAGCTGAAGCTTTCTTT. Its protein is CAWSVRGRGAEAFF.

The V gene is TRBV6-1, the J gene TRBJ2-6; D ambiguous. Germline lookup yields CDR1 MNHNS and CDR2 SASEGT. The CDR3 has 14 amino acids. V was trimmed by 2 bases and J by 5 bases, leaving 7 bases between them. This CDR3 is CASSEQPWANVLTF. For the CDR3, the DNA is TGTGCCAGCAGTGAACAGCCCTGGGCCAACGTCCTGACTTTC.

V usage is TRBV29-1 and J usage is TRBJ2-3; maybe TRBD1 (5 bases). The CDR3 consists of 14 residues. V gave up 4 bases and J gave up 6 bases, with 17 bases separating them. Germline values: CDR1 SQVTM, CDR2 ANQGSEA. The CDR3 reads CSVAPDAYRDTQYF. Here the CDR3 DNA reads TGCAGCGTTGCACCCGACGCCTACAGGGATACGCAGTATTTT.

This sequence joins TRBV18 and TRBJ2-7; TRBD1 or TRBD2 may be the D gene (5 bases each). The CDR3 loop spans 13 amino acids. The V end was cut by 3 bases, the J end by 9 bases, with 15 bases between. Germline CDR1 and CDR2: KGHSH and LQKENI. The CDR3 loop reads CASSPLQAGGQYF. The CDR3 nucleotides read TGTGCCAGCTCACCTCTCCAGGCTGGGGGGCAGTACTTC.

To note about this clone: A single base is all that separates this from a far larger clone, so a read error is likely. The rearrangement uses TRBV7-3 and TRBJ2-7; D is ambiguous. Germline loops: CDR1 SGHTA, CDR2 FQGTGA. The CDR3 runs to 14 residues. Trimming pared 2 bases from V and 7 bases from J, leaving 15 bases between. CDR3 residues: CASSLVTPPTEQYF. The CDR3 DNA reads as TGTGCCAGCAGCTTAGTGACACCACCTACGGAGCAGTACTTC.

A word on this clone: Other nucleotide sequences in the sample specify the same CDR3. J is TRBJ2-1 and V is TRBV7-2; D perhaps matches TRBD2 (6 bases). The germline V gene encodes CDR1 SGHTA and CDR2 FQGNSA. The CDR3 totals 13 residues. With 5 bases removed from V and 5 bases from J, the gap between germline ends came to 10 bases. CDR3 bases: TGTGCCAGCAGCCTCGGGAGTCACAATGAGCAGTTCTTC. Residues: CASSLGSHNEQFF.